A single sample gave rise to the 10 T cell receptor beta chains below, sequenced in a study of T cell repertoires in cytomegalovirus infection. A single record per CDR3 protein comes from TCRdb applying MiXCR to the reads. Here the sample spans some 800,000 distinct CDR3 sequences, around a third being singletons. Which antigens these TCRs recognize remains unknown. Sequenced material: cultured CD8+ T cells from PBMCs, taken from culture after CMV antigen stimulation. All receptors come from a human donor in good health (CMV status not recorded). Some clones in this sample may be carry-over from other donors' samples.

The chain is built from TRBV20-1 and TRBJ1-5, with 7 nucleotides matching TRBD1. Losses at the gene ends were 6 bases for V and 3 bases for J; bases not matched to a gene: 5. The CDR3 is 13 residues long. The germline CDR1 and CDR2 sequences are DFQATT and SNEGSKA (reference sequence). CDR3 nucleotide sequence: TGCAGTGCGAGGGGGACAGTCAATCAGCCCCAGCATTTT. The encoded protein is CSARGTVNQPQHF.

This clonotype was picked up many times. V and J are TRBV19 and TRBJ1-1; possible D gene TRBD1, 5 bases. The germline V gene has CDR1 LNHDA and CDR2 SQIVND (reference sequence). The V end was cut by 1 base, the J end by 1 base, with 7 bases between. The CDR3 is made up of 14 amino acids. In DNA form, the CDR3 reads TGTGCCAGTAGTATAGGGCAGGGGAACACTGAAGCTTTCTTT. This sequence encodes CASSIGQGNTEAFF.

This clonotype was observed a single time. The rearrangement links TRBV11-3 to TRBJ2-1; D gene ambiguous. Trimming took 1 base from V and 1 from J, leaving 14 bases between them. This CDR3 spans 17 amino acids. Germline V gene lookup returns CDR1 SGHNT and CDR2 YENEEA. CDR3 DNA: TGTGCCAGCAGCTTAGGGTTCGGTCGCCATTCCTACAATGAGCAGTTCTTC. Residues: CASSLGFGRHSYNEQFF.

In its sample, this clonotype was seen a few times. The chain uses TRBV7-8 and TRBJ2-7; 11 bases line up with TRBD2. The V segment lost 1 base and the J segment 3 bases; nucleotides outside the gene matches: 5. The CDR3 contains 16 residues. Germline V gene lookup returns CDR1 SGHVS and CDR2 FQNEAQ. DNA of the CDR3: TGTGCCAGCAGCTTAGAGTCTAGCGGGGGGTTCTACGAGCAGTACTTC. This sequence encodes CASSLESSGGFYEQYF.

The V and J genes are TRBV19 and TRBJ2-1; 11 bases are a match to TRBD2. The CDR3 is made up of 15 amino acids. CDR1 is LNHDA and CDR2 is SQIVND in the germline V gene (reference sequence). V dropped 3 bases and J dropped 6; count of bases not matched to a gene: 4. This CDR3 reads CASSILAGGANEQFF. The DNA for the CDR3 is TGTGCCAGTAGTATTTTAGCGGGGGGGGCCAATGAGCAGTTCTTC.

The table lists this clonotype with a few counts. The chain has TRBV7-9 and TRBJ1-2; D may be TRBD1 (6 bases). The V end was cut by 5 bases, the J end by 2 bases, with 15 bases between. This CDR3 contains 15 residues. Germline V lookup: CDR1 SEHNR, CDR2 FQNEAQ (reference sequence). The CDR3 coding sequence is TGTGCCAGCAGCCAATTGGACAGCTGGAACTATGGCTACACCTTC. The encoded protein is CASSQLDSWNYGYTF.

There are many counts of this clonotype. This chain joins TRBV12-3 or TRBV12-4 and TRBJ1-5; the D gene is possibly TRBD1 (5 bases). This CDR3 spans 14 amino acids. The V end lost 6 bases, the J end lost 3 bases, and 12 bases lay between the germline ends. CDR3 region: CASRVGTHNQPQHF. CDR3 sequence (DNA): TGTGCCAGCAGGGTCGGGACGCACAATCAGCCCCAGCATTTT.

V usage is TRBV27 and J usage is TRBJ2-7, with a weak D call TRBD1 (6 bases). The CDR3 contains 16 residues. Trimming shortened V by 2 bases and J by 3 bases, and 17 bases separated the two germline ends. The germline V gene has CDR1 MNHEY and CDR2 SMNVEV (reference sequence). CDR3 residues: CASSLTTGFEDYEQYF. DNA for the CDR3: TGTGCCAGCAGTTTAACAACAGGGTTCGAAGACTACGAGCAGTACTTC.

A word on this clonotype: Germline is not matched at one junction end, which may reflect a read error. J is TRBJ1-2 and V is TRBV29-1; no reliable D call. The length of the CDR3 is 11 residues. CDR1 and CDR2 from the germline V gene are SQVTM and ANQGSEA. CDR3 coding DNA: TGTAGCGTTCTGGGCCTTTATGGCTACACCTTC. As protein: CSVLGLYGYTF.

There are many counts of this clonotype. The chain links TRBV7-8 to TRBJ2-2; 9 positions match TRBD2. The germline gives CDR1 SGHVS, CDR2 FQNEAQ. The CDR3 contains 14 residues. With V trimmed by 7 bases and J by 7 bases, 7 bases remained unmatched. CDR3 sequence (DNA): TGTGCCAGCATCCCGGCGGGGGGGAGCGGGGAGCTGTTTTTT. Translation: CASIPAGGSGELFF. The full variable domain, rest sourced from reference TRBV7-8 and TRBJ2-2, is GAGVSQSPRYKVAKRGQDVALRCDPISGHVSLFWYQQALGQGPEFLTYFQNEAQLDKSGLPSDRFFAERPEGSVSTLKIQRTQQEDSAVYLCASIPAGGSGELFFGEGSRLTVL.